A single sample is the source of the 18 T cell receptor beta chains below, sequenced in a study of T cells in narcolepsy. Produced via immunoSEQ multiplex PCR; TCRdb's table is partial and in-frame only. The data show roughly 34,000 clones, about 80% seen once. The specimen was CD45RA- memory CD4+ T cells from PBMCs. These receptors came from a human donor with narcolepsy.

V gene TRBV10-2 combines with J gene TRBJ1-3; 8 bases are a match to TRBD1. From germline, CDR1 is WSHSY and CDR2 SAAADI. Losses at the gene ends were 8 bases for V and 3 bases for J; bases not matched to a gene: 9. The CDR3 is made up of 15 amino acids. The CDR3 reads CASDAGGLGGNTIYF. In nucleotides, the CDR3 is TGCGCCAGCGATGCAGGGGGCCTCGGTGGAAACACCATATATTTT.

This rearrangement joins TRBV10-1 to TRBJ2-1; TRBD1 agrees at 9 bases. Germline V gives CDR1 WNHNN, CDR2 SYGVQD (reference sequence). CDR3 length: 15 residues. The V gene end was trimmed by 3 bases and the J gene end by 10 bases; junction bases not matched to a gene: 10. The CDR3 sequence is CASSDRGQGFGEQFF. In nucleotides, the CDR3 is TGCGCCAGCAGTGATAGGGGACAGGGTTTTGGAGAGCAGTTCTTC.

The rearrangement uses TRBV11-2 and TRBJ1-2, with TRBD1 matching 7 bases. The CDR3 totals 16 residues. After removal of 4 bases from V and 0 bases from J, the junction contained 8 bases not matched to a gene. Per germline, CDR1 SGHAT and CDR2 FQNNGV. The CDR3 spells CASSWETGSANYGYTF. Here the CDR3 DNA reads TGTGCCAGCAGCTGGGAGACAGGGTCGGCTAACTATGGCTACACCTTC.

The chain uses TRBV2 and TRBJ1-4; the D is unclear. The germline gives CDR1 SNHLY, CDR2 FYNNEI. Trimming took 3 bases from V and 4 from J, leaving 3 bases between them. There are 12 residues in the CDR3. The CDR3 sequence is CASSDDNEKLFF. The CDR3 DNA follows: TGTGCCAGCAGTGACGATAATGAAAAACTGTTTTTT.

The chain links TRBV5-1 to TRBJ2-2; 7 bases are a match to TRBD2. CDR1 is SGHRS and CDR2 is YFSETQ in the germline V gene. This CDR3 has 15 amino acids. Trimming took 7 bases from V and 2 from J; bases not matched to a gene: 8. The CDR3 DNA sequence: TGCGCCAGCGTAGGCGGGGGAATAAACACCGGGGAGCTGTTTTTT. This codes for CASVGGGINTGELFF.

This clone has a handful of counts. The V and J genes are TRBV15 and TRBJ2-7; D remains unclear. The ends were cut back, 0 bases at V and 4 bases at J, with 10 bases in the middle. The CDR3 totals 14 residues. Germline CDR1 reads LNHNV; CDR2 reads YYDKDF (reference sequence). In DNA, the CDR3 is TGTGCCACCAGCAGAGACCTAGAAGGATACGAGCAGTACTTC. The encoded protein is CATSRDLEGYEQYF.

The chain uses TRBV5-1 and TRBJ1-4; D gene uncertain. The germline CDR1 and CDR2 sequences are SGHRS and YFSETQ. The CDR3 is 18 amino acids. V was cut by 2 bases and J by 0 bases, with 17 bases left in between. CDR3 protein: CASSLTPGLHATNEKLFF. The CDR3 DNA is TGCGCCAGCAGCTTAACCCCCGGGTTACATGCAACTAATGAAAAACTGTTTTTT.

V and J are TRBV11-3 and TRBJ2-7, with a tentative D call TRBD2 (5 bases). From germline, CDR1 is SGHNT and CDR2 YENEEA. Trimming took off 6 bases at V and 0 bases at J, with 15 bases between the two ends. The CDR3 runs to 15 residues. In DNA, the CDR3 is TGTGCCAGCAGGGACTGGAAAGAAAGCTCCTACGAGCAGTACTTC. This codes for CASRDWKESSYEQYF.

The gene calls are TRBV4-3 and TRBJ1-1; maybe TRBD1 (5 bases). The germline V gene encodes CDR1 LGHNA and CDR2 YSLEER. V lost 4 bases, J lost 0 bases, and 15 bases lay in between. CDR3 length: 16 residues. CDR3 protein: CASSPGHGGLNTEAFF. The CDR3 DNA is TGCGCCAGCAGCCCAGGACATGGGGGGTTGAACACTGAAGCTTTCTTT.

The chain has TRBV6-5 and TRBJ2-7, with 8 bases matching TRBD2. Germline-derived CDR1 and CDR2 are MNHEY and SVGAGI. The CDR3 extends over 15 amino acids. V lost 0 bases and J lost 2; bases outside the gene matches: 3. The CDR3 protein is CASSYSNGGAYEQYF. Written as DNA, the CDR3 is TGTGCCAGCAGTTACTCGAACGGGGGGGCCTACGAGCAGTACTTC.

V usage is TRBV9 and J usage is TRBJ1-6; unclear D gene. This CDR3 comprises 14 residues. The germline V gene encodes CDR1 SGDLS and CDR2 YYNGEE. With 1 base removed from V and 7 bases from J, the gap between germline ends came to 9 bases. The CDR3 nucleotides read TGTGCCAGCAGCGTAAGGCCCTCCAATTCACCCCTCCACTTT. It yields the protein CASSVRPSNSPLHF.

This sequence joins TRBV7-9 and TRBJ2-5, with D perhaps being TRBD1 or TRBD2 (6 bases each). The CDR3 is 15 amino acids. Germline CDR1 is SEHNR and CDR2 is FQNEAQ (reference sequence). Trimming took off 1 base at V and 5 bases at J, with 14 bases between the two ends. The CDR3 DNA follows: TGTGCCAGCAGCTTAGAGGGGGGAGGAACTGAGACCCAGTACTTC. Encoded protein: CASSLEGGGTETQYF.

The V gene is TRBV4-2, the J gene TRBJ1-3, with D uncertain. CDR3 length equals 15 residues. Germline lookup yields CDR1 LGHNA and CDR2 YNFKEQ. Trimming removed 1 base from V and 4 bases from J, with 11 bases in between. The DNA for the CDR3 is TGTGCCAGCAGCCAAGTTATTGGGTTCGGAAACACCATATATTTT. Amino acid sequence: CASSQVIGFGNTIYF.

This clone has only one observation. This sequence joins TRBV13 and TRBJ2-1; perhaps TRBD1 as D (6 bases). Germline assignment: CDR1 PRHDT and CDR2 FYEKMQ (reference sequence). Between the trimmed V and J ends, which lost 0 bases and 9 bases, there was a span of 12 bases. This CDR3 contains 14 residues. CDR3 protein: CASSLGQGLSEQFF. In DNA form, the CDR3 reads TGTGCCAGCAGCTTAGGACAGGGTCTGAGTGAGCAGTTCTTC.

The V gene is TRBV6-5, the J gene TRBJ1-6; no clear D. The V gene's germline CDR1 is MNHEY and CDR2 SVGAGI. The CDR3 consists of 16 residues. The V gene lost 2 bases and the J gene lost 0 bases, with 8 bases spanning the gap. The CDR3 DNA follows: TGTGCCAGCAGTTACACAGTCAGCTCCTATAATTCACCCCTCCACTTT. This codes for CASSYTVSSYNSPLHF.

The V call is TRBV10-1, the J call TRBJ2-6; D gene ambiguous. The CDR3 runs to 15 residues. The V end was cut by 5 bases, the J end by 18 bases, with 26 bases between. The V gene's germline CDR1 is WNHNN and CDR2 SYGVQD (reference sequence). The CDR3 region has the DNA TGCGCCAGCAGTAGCGCCCGAAGATCGCACAAAGTCGGGACTTTC. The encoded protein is CASSSARRSHKVGTF.

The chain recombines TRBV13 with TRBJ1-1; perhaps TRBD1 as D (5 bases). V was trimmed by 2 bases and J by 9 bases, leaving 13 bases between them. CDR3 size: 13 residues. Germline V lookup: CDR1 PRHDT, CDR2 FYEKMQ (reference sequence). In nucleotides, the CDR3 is TGTGCCAGCAGCTTACTGGCCCCGGGGCAAGCTTTCTTT. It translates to CASSLLAPGQAFF.

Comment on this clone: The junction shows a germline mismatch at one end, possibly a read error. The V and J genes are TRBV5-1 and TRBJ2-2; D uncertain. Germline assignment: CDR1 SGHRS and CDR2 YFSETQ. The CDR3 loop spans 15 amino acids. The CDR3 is CVSSLRTTNTGELFF. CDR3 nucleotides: TGCGTCAGCAGCTTACGCACAACGAACACCGGGGAGCTGTTTTTT.